These T cell receptor beta chains were read from a single sample in a study of blood T cell repertoires in COVID-19. Libraries were prepared by immunoSEQ multiplex PCR; TCRdb keeps only in-frame clonotypes and omits some of them. The sample consists of around 230,000 clones, roughly 87% of them appearing once. The sample comprised PBMCs or T cells enriched from blood (not recorded which). The receptors were sampled from a man aged 18 to 29 with acute COVID-19. Both conserved end residues are part of each CDR3. D genes are given only for firm matches. Only some rows state a clone size, as once, few, many or a class for expanded clones.

D,J,size,V,CDR3,DNA
TRBD1,TRBJ1-5,once,TRBV29-1,CSVPIEGTGNQPQHF,TGCAGCGTTCCTATAGAAGGGACAGGGAATCAGCCCCAGCATTTT
NA,TRBJ2-2,few,TRBV2,CASSEGRGYANTGELFF,TGTGCCAGCAGTGAAGGGAGAGGCTACGCGAACACCGGGGAGCTGTTTTTT
TRBD1,TRBJ1-2,NA,TRBV28,CASYLGTGAVYGYTF,TGTGCCAGTTACCTTGGGACAGGGGCAGTCTATGGCTACACCTTC
NA,TRBJ1-1,NA,TRBV19,CASSTGLGTEAFF,TGTGCCAGTAGTACAGGGCTGGGCACTGAAGCTTTCTTT
TRBD2,TRBJ2-3,NA,TRBV28,CASSLTSGNTDTQYF,TGTGCCAGCAGTCTAACTAGCGGGAACACAGATACGCAGTATTTT
TRBD1,TRBJ1-5,NA,TRBV6-2/TRBV6-3,CASSQTGTGISQPQHF,TGTGCCAGCAGTCAGACAGGGACAGGGATCTCTCAGCCCCAGCATTTT
NA,TRBJ2-7,NA,TRBV7-9,CASSRLDGLSYEQYF,TGTGCCAGCAGCCGACTGGACGGACTCTCCTACGAGCAGTACTTC
NA,TRBJ1-6,NA,TRBV9,CASSVRDAYNSPLHF,TGTGCCAGCAGCGTTCGGGATGCCTATAATTCACCCCTCCACTTT
TRBD2,TRBJ2-1,NA,TRBV3-1/TRBV3-2,CASSPRSLAGPYNEQFF,TGTGCCAGCAGCCCAAGGTCCCTAGCGGGCCCCTACAATGAGCAGTTCTTC
NA,TRBJ1-1,NA,TRBV29-1,CSVTHSNTEAFF,TGCAGCGTTACCCACAGTAACACTGAAGCTTTCTTT
NA,TRBJ2-4,NA,TRBV5-6,CASTPGRGAGVAKNIQYF,TGTGCCAGCACCCCTGGGAGGGGGGCAGGGGTAGCCAAAAACATTCAGTACTTC
TRBD2,TRBJ2-7,NA,TRBV12-3/TRBV12-4,CASTDPGGAEQYF,TGTGCCAGCACCGACCCGGGGGGGGCCGAGCAGTACTTC
NA,TRBJ1-2,few,TRBV9,CASSVEQGTNYGYTF,TGTGCCAGCAGCGTAGAGCAGGGGACCAACTATGGCTACACCTTC
TRBD1,TRBJ1-4,NA,TRBV9,CASSSSEGADEKLFF,TGTGCCAGCAGCTCATCAGAGGGGGCGGATGAAAAACTGTTTTTT
TRBD2,TRBJ2-7,NA,TRBV4-3,CASSPVLAGKAYEQYF,TGCGCCAGCAGCCCCGTTTTAGCGGGGAAGGCCTACGAGCAGTACTTC
TRBD1,TRBJ1-5,NA,TRBV5-4,CASSLDGTAEQPQHF,TGTGCCAGCAGCTTGGACGGGACAGCGGAACAGCCCCAGCATTTT
NA,TRBJ2-1,NA,TRBV14,CASSHGSSYNEQFF,TGTGCCAGCAGCCACGGGAGCTCCTACAATGAGCAGTTCTTC
TRBD1,TRBJ2-1,NA,TRBV4-1,CASSLRGQGTHNEQFF,TGCGCCAGCAGCCTCAGAGGACAGGGAACCCACAATGAGCAGTTCTTC
TRBD2,TRBJ2-1,NA,TRBV9,CASSIGSVAGAEQFF,TGTGCCAGCAGCATCGGCTCCGTAGCGGGAGCTGAGCAGTTCTTC
NA,TRBJ2-3,NA,TRBV5-4,CASSLYTGPTDTQYF,TGTGCCAGCAGCTTGTATACGGGTCCCACAGATACGCAGTATTTT
TRBD2,TRBJ2-1,NA,TRBV9,CASSAGLAGVERYNEQFF,TGTGCCAGCAGCGCGGGACTAGCGGGAGTCGAACGCTACAATGAGCAGTTCTTC
NA,TRBJ2-1,NA,TRBV27,CASSSGQGPYNEQFF,TGTGCCAGCAGTTCTGGGCAGGGCCCCTACAATGAGCAGTTCTTC
TRBD2,TRBJ2-3,NA,TRBV7-2,CASSLVGGRNPDTQYF,TGTGCCAGCAGCTTAGTTGGCGGGAGAAATCCAGATACGCAGTATTTT
TRBD2,TRBJ2-7,NA,TRBV7-9,CASSTGTSGSYEQYF,TGTGCCAGCAGCACCGGGACTAGCGGGAGCTACGAGCAGTACTTC
TRBD2,TRBJ2-7,NA,TRBV4-1,CASSQALAGKSSYEQYF,TGCGCCAGCAGCCAAGCCCTAGCGGGTAAGAGCTCCTACGAGCAGTACTTC
TRBD1,TRBJ1-4,NA,TRBV3-1/TRBV3-2,CASSQPGTGNEKLFF,TGTGCCAGCAGCCAGCCCGGGACAGGGAATGAAAAACTGTTTTTT
NA,TRBJ2-7,NA,TRBV7-8,CASSFRTGRMWEQYF,TGTGCCAGCAGCTTCCGGACGGGAAGGATGTGGGAGCAGTACTTC
TRBD1,TRBJ2-2,NA,TRBV19,CASRGTGGGELFF,TGTGCCAGTAGAGGGACAGGGGGCGGGGAGCTGTTTTTT
NA,TRBJ2-7,NA,TRBV7-3,CASSPSSVALGGGSYEQYF,TGTGCCAGCAGCCCATCATCGGTAGCGCTTGGGGGCGGATCCTACGAGCAGTACTTC
NA,TRBJ2-1,NA,TRBV15,CATSRGDSYNEQFF,TGTGCCACCAGCAGAGGCGACAGTTACAATGAGCAGTTCTTC
NA,TRBJ1-2,NA,TRBV7-2,CASSFEGGGGYTF,TGTGCCAGCAGCTTCGAGGGCGGGGGGGGCTACACCTTC
TRBD1,TRBJ1-5,few,TRBV19,CASSGTGDGQPQHF,TGTGCCAGTAGCGGGACAGGGGACGGTCAGCCCCAGCATTTT
NA,TRBJ1-1,NA,TRBV19,CASSTGQNTEAFF,TGTGCCAGTAGTACCGGACAGAACACTGAAGCTTTCTTT
TRBD1,TRBJ1-1,few,TRBV7-8,CASSPNWNEGAATEAFF,TGTGCCAGCAGCCCAAACTGGAATGAGGGGGCGGCCACTGAAGCTTTCTTT
TRBD2,TRBJ2-7,NA,TRBV6-1,CASSEGLASTYEQYF,TGTGCCAGCAGTGAAGGACTAGCGAGCACCTACGAGCAGTACTTC
TRBD1,TRBJ1-5,NA,TRBV27,CASSSDRYNQPQHF,TGTGCCAGCAGCTCGGACAGGTACAATCAGCCCCAGCATTTT
NA,TRBJ2-5,NA,TRBV6-5,CASSYTQGIGETQYF,TGTGCCAGCAGTTACACGCAGGGTATTGGCGAGACCCAGTACTTC
NA,TRBJ2-1,NA,TRBV30,CAWQHGSFTYNEQFF,TGTGCCTGGCAGCACGGGAGTTTCACCTACAATGAGCAGTTCTTC
NA,TRBJ2-2,NA,TRBV4-2,CASRRTPNTGELFF,TGTGCCAGCAGGAGGACTCCGAACACCGGGGAGCTGTTTTTT
NA,TRBJ1-1,NA,TRBV6-5,CASSPYAGRTEAFF,TGTGCCAGCAGCCCATACGCAGGGAGGACTGAAGCTTTCTTT
TRBD2,TRBJ2-7,NA,TRBV4-1,CASSQEGGLAGLPTSYEQYF,TGCGCCAGCAGCCAAGAAGGCGGGCTAGCGGGGCTCCCAACGTCCTACGAGCAGTACTTC
TRBD1,TRBJ1-4,NA,TRBV28,CASSLYPDRGEKLFF,TGTGCCAGCAGTCTATACCCGGACAGGGGTGAAAAACTGTTTTTT
NA,TRBJ2-6,NA,TRBV28,CASSSSRTPGANVLTF,TGTGCCAGCAGTTCCTCCCGGACACCCGGGGCCAACGTCCTGACTTTC
TRBD2,TRBJ2-2,NA,TRBV30,CAWRGFLGGRGNTGELFF,TGTGCCTGGAGGGGTTTCTTGGGCGGGAGAGGTAACACCGGGGAGCTGTTTTTT
NA,TRBJ1-1,NA,TRBV7-6,CASSLASRDTEAFF,TGTGCCAGCAGCTTAGCGAGCAGGGACACTGAAGCTTTCTTT
NA,TRBJ2-2,NA,TRBV7-9,CASKSSNTGELFF,TGTGCCAGCAAATCATCGAACACCGGGGAGCTGTTTTTT
NA,TRBJ2-2,NA,TRBV19,CASSIVTYGELFF,TGTGCCAGTAGTATAGTAACTTACGGGGAGCTGTTTTTT
NA,TRBJ1-5,NA,TRBV19,CASSPGHGGNNQPQHF,TGTGCCAGTAGTCCAGGGCATGGTGGTAACAATCAGCCCCAGCATTTT
TRBD1,TRBJ1-3,NA,TRBV6-1,CASSEDRGSGNTIYF,TGTGCCAGCAGTGAAGACAGGGGCTCTGGAAACACCATATATTTT
TRBD1,TRBJ2-2,NA,TRBV19,CASSIARIDRDTGELFF,TGTGCCAGTAGTATAGCACGAATAGACAGGGACACCGGGGAGCTGTTTTTT
NA,TRBJ2-1,NA,TRBV30,CAWHSPSGLNEQFF,TGTGCCTGGCACTCACCGTCCGGTTTGAATGAGCAGTTCTTC
NA,TRBJ2-7,once,TRBV5-6,CATSDRSYEQYF,TGTGCCACCAGTGACAGATCCTACGAGCAGTACTTC
TRBD1,TRBJ1-1,NA,TRBV24-1,CATGDRASTEAFF,TGTGCCACCGGGGACAGGGCGTCTACTGAAGCTTTCTTT
TRBD1,TRBJ1-5,many,TRBV4-1,CASSQEPGQRNQPQHF,TGCGCCAGCAGCCAAGAACCGGGACAGCGCAATCAGCCCCAGCATTTT